The 20 T cell receptor beta chains given below trace back to one sample, sequenced in a study of blood T cell repertoires in COVID-19. Data came from immunoSEQ multiplex PCR; TCRdb stores just in-frame clones and leaves some out. The sample lists 60,000 to 85,000 clones, 70% to 90% occurring once. The sequencing input was peripheral blood. These receptors came from a woman in her 50s with COVID-19, enrolled during active disease.

This rearrangement joins TRBV28 to TRBJ1-5; 9 bases are a match to TRBD1. With 5 bases clipped from V and 2 bases from J, the junction kept 4 bases outside the gene matches. The CDR3 runs to 15 residues. Germline V gene lookup returns CDR1 MDHEN and CDR2 SYDVKM. Here the CDR3 reads CASSRWTGGNQPQHF. The DNA of the CDR3 is TGTGCCAGCAGTAGATGGACAGGGGGCAATCAGCCCCAGCATTTT.

The V call is TRBV6-5, the J call TRBJ2-3, with D perhaps matching TRBD1 (6 bases). CDR1 MNHEY and CDR2 SVGAGI come from the germline V gene. This CDR3 comprises 15 residues. Trimming took off 5 bases at V and 2 bases at J, with 14 bases between the two ends. CDR3 protein: CASSTTGTPTDTQYF. The CDR3 nucleotides are TGTGCCAGCAGTACGACAGGTACCCCCACAGATACGCAGTATTTT.

The chain joins TRBV11-1 to TRBJ2-7, with 10 nucleotides matching TRBD2. Germline loops: CDR1 SGHAT, CDR2 FQDESV (reference sequence). The CDR3 sequence is 15 residues long. With 3 bases clipped from V and 7 bases from J, the junction kept 9 bases outside the gene matches. CDR3 amino acids: CASSFGLAETWEQYF. The CDR3 nucleotides read TGTGCCAGCAGCTTCGGACTAGCGGAAACGTGGGAGCAGTACTTC.

V is TRBV5-1 and J is TRBJ2-3; a possible D gene is TRBD2 (6 bases). The germline CDR1 and CDR2 sequences are SGHRS and YFSETQ. Trimming took 4 bases from V and 5 from J, leaving 20 bases between them. CDR3 size: 16 residues. CDR3 DNA sequence: TGCGCCAGCAGCCTTTGGAACGTTTGGGAGGAAGATACGCAGTATTTT. It encodes CASSLWNVWEEDTQYF.

Concerning this clone itself: Relative to the germline gene, one junction end is altered; a read error may explain this. This chain joins TRBV6-1 and TRBJ1-6, with D perhaps TRBD1 (6 bases). Germline-derived CDR1 and CDR2 are MNHNS and SASEGT. The CDR3 contains 13 residues. CDR3 sequence reads: CASREAGASPLHF. CDR3 bases: TGTGCCAGCAGAGAAGCAGGGGCCTCACCCCTCCACTTT.

J is TRBJ2-7 and V is TRBV5-1; TRBD1 agrees at 9 bases. This CDR3 is built from 13 residues. V gave up 7 bases and J gave up 5 bases; unmatched junction bases: 7. Germline CDR1 SGHRS, CDR2 YFSETQ. In DNA, the CDR3 is TGCGCCAGCCGGGACAGGGTAACCCACGAGCAGTACTTC. Translated, it gives CASRDRVTHEQYF.

This clone came up once. This chain connects TRBV7-9 to TRBJ2-2, with TRBD2 as a possible D gene (5 bases). The V and J ends lost 3 bases and 6 bases respectively, with 11 bases between them. Germline V CDR1 and CDR2: SEHNR, FQNEAQ (reference sequence). The CDR3 contains 14 residues. CDR3 in amino acids: CASSFVLGAGELFF. DNA of the CDR3: TGTGCCAGCAGCTTCGTGCTGGGAGCCGGGGAGCTGTTTTTT.

This clone has a single count. CDR3 sequence reads: CASRRSIYSEQYF. CDR3 nucleotides: TGTGCCAGCAGGCGGTCTATTTATAGTGAGCAGTACTTC. The chain has TRBV6-5 and TRBJ2-7; D is unclear. The CDR3 sequence is 13 residues long. The germline CDR1 and CDR2 sequences are MNHEY and SVGAGI. The germline V and J ends were trimmed by 6 bases and 7 bases, with 16 bases remaining between them.

V is TRBV3-1 (or the pseudogene TRBV3-2) and J is TRBJ1-4; D is perhaps TRBD1 (6 bases). CDR3 length equals 16 residues. V lost 0 bases to trimming and J lost 8 bases, with 16 bases between them. CDR1 LGHDT and CDR2 YNNKEL come from the germline V gene (reference sequence). The CDR3 is CASSQDWGGDEEKLFF. The CDR3 region has the DNA TGTGCCAGCAGCCAAGATTGGGGGGGCGACGAGGAAAAACTGTTTTTT.

The chain joins TRBV13 to TRBJ2-1; 7 positions match TRBD2. V lost 3 bases, J lost 3 bases, and 5 bases stayed unmatched. The CDR3 contains 15 residues. Germline V gene lookup returns CDR1 PRHDT and CDR2 FYEKMQ (reference sequence). CDR3: CASSFRGRGYNEQFF. In nucleotides, the CDR3 is TGTGCCAGCAGCTTCCGCGGGAGAGGCTACAATGAGCAGTTCTTC.

V usage is TRBV6-2 or TRBV6-3 and J usage is TRBJ1-5; TRBD1 matches at 11 bases. CDR1 and CDR2 from the germline V gene are MNHEY and SVGEGT. There are 15 residues in the CDR3. J lost 9 bases, V lost 2 bases, and 6 bases had no gene match. In nucleotides, the CDR3 is TGTGCCAGCAGTTACAGGGGACAGGGGGTAGCGCCCCAGCATTTT. Translation gives CASSYRGQGVAPQHF.

The chain has TRBV10-3 and TRBJ2-5; TRBD2 agrees at 8 bases. Germline CDR1 reads ENHRY; CDR2 reads SYGVKD. This CDR3 contains 15 residues. The V and J ends lost 4 bases and 4 bases, in that order; junction bases with no gene match: 8. The CDR3 protein is CAISGSFGGGETQYF. The CDR3 region has the DNA TGTGCCATCAGTGGGTCTTTCGGGGGGGGAGAGACCCAGTACTTC.

V gene TRBV19 combines with J gene TRBJ1-5; 9 bases agree with TRBD1. The CDR3 contains 14 residues. After removal of 7 bases from V and 4 bases from J, the junction contained 5 bases not matched to a gene. In germline, CDR1 is LNHDA, CDR2 SQIVND (reference sequence). The CDR3 region is CASTGTGMNQPQHF. CDR3 in DNA: TGTGCCAGTACCGGGACAGGGATGAATCAGCCCCAGCATTTT.

This sequence joins TRBV19 and TRBJ2-1, with D perhaps matching TRBD2 (6 bases). The CDR3 is 16 amino acids. The germline V and J ends were trimmed by 1 base and 0 bases, with 10 bases remaining between them. Germline V CDR1 and CDR2: LNHDA, SQIVND (reference sequence). The CDR3 spells CASSIGRGHSYNEQFF. The CDR3 bases are TGTGCCAGTAGTATAGGGCGGGGCCACTCCTACAATGAGCAGTTCTTC.

The V call is TRBV5-4, the J call TRBJ2-4; tentatively, D is TRBD1 (6 bases). Germline assignment: CDR1 SGHNT and CDR2 YYREEE (reference sequence). Between the trimmed V and J ends, which lost 0 bases and 0 bases, there was a span of 19 bases. The CDR3 totals 19 residues. The DNA for the CDR3 is TGTGCCAGCAGCTTGGCCCTATCCGACAGGCTCCTAGCCAAAAACATTCAGTACTTC. Its protein is CASSLALSDRLLAKNIQYF.

This chain links TRBV28 with TRBJ2-1; no firm D call. Deletions cut 6 bases from V and 0 bases from J, with 12 bases between. This CDR3 contains 15 residues. Germline V gene lookup returns CDR1 MDHEN and CDR2 SYDVKM. The CDR3, as DNA: TGTGCCAGCAGCCCTATCGGTCACTCCTACAATGAGCAGTTCTTC. Translating it yields CASSPIGHSYNEQFF.

V gene TRBV10-3 combines with J gene TRBJ1-2; maybe TRBD1 (5 bases). CDR1 and CDR2 from the germline V gene are ENHRY and SYGVKD. CDR3 length: 15 amino acids. The V gene lost 0 bases and the J gene lost 4 bases, with 12 bases spanning the gap. The CDR3 protein is CAISESGREGYGYTF. Written as DNA, the CDR3 is TGTGCCATCAGTGAGTCAGGCAGGGAGGGCTATGGCTACACCTTC.

This chain joins TRBV5-1 and TRBJ1-1, with 7 positions matching TRBD1. The V segment lost 2 bases and the J segment 7 bases; nucleotides outside the gene matches: 8. From germline, CDR1 is SGHRS and CDR2 YFSETQ. The CDR3 covers 14 residues. In DNA, the CDR3 is TGCGCCAGCAGCTTTCAACGACAGGGTGGTGAAGCTTTCTTT. Its translation: CASSFQRQGGEAFF.

This clone appeared once. This chain joins TRBV5-6 and TRBJ2-3; tentatively, D is TRBD2 (6 bases). Looked up from germline, CDR1 is SGHDT and CDR2 is YYEEEE. This CDR3 region has 17 residues. Trimming stripped 3 bases from V and 1 base from J, with 18 bases between. The DNA for the CDR3 is TGTGCCAGCAGCTGGGGGTCGCAGTCGGGGGGCACAGATACGCAGTATTTT. Translating it yields CASSWGSQSGGTDTQYF.

This chain connects TRBV7-2 to TRBJ2-7; D is possibly TRBD2 (6 bases). The CDR3 totals 17 residues. Germline CDR1 reads SGHTA; CDR2 reads FQGNSA. The V gene lost 1 base and the J gene lost 2 bases, with 18 bases spanning the gap. The CDR3 here is CASSLGGWSGPTYEQYF. CDR3 coding DNA: TGTGCCAGCAGCTTAGGGGGTTGGAGCGGGCCCACCTACGAGCAGTACTTC.